The entry that follows covers one T cell receptor (beta chain) sequence. Profiled with immunoSEQ multiplex PCR; TCRdb holds only in-frame clones, not every one. Of about 380,000 clones listed, 95% are singletons. This sample was taken from a study of shared T cell receptors in the human thymus. The germline CDR1 and CDR2 sequences are GTSNPN and SVGIG (reference sequence). Trimming took 2 bases from V and 3 from J; bases not matched to a gene: 10. CDR3 length: 17 amino acids. V gene TRBV30 combines with J gene TRBJ2-7; 13 positions agree with TRBD2. This sequence originates from a human donor. Material: thymocytes. The CDR3 reads CAWSREGRLAGGYEQYF. CDR3 DNA sequence: TGTGCCTGGAGTCGGGAAGGCCGACTAGCGGGAGGCTACGAGCAGTACTTC. Combining the CDR3 with reference TRBV30 and TRBJ2-7 gives the whole variable domain SQTIHQWPATLVQPVGSPLSLECTVEGTSNPNLYWYRQAAGRGLQLLFYSVGIGQISSEVPQNLSASRPQDRQFILSSKKLLLSDSGFYLCAWSREGRLAGGYEQYFGPGTRLTVT.